Listed below are T cell receptor beta chains from one sample, sequenced in a study of cytomegalovirus exposure and HLA in healthy donors. TCRdb's copy holds only in-frame clones and misses some; the assay was immunoSEQ multiplex PCR. The table lists 200,000 or so clones, about four fifths of them singletons. Sequencing was performed on PBMCs. All receptors come from a young man in good health and CMV-seronegative. Both conserved end residues are part of each CDR3. Each record gives: V gene, clone size, J gene, D gene, CDR3 protein. The D gene is left open where the match is weak. Only some rows state a clone size, as once, few, many or a class for expanded clones.

TRBV19	NA	TRBJ2-1	TRBD1	CATGGTGGFNEQFF
TRBV4-1	few	TRBJ2-1	TRBD2	CASSQDWASGAYNEQFF
TRBV27	NA	TRBJ2-3	NA	CANPPPRGTDTQYF
TRBV28	NA	TRBJ1-3	NA	CASSPQRAGNTIYF
TRBV6-1	NA	TRBJ2-1	NA	CAVLMGLRNNEQFF
TRBV28	NA	TRBJ2-5	TRBD1	CASTNRAGGSGQYF
TRBV19	few	TRBJ2-7	NA	CASSIEGGYEQYF
TRBV10-3	NA	TRBJ2-3	TRBD2	CAIRASGGAADTQYF
TRBV7-2	NA	TRBJ2-1	TRBD2	CASSPLAGARNEQFF
TRBV25-1	once	TRBJ1-5	TRBD1	CASLIPDRGIGGNQPQHF
TRBV2	NA	TRBJ2-1	TRBD1	CASSAEGQAGYNEQFF
TRBV6-5	once	TRBJ2-7	TRBD1	CASSGGLTGGYEQYF
TRBV5-4	NA	TRBJ2-1	TRBD2	CASSPELARSYNEQFF
TRBV27	few	TRBJ1-5	NA	CGGKGDSNQPQHF
TRBV29-1	NA	TRBJ1-1	NA	CSAAPGTMNTEAFF
TRBV19	NA	TRBJ2-3	NA	CASGLAASTDTQYF
TRBV4-3	NA	TRBJ1-4	NA	CASSQDWEGSYEKLFF
TRBV5-1	NA	TRBJ2-2	NA	CASIWGLANTGELFF
TRBV5-1	few	TRBJ2-4	NA	CASSAPGAKNIQYF
TRBV9	NA	TRBJ2-5	TRBD2	CASSASHGGVKTQYF
TRBV19	NA	TRBJ2-7	NA	CASSIGGGSYEQYF
TRBV7-2	NA	TRBJ1-5	NA	CASSLERVRSNQPQHF
TRBV7-2	NA	TRBJ2-5	TRBD2	CASSLAGLGVQETQYF
TRBV27	few	TRBJ2-2	NA	CASSWRADMNTGELFF
TRBV5-5	NA	TRBJ2-3	TRBD2	CASSFLAGVTDTQYF
TRBV6-1	NA	TRBJ2-5	NA	CASSESRGKETQYF
TRBV5-1	NA	TRBJ1-1	TRBD1	CASTRLGGSNTEAFF
TRBV5-1	NA	TRBJ1-3	TRBD1	CASSFGQGASGNTIYF
TRBV6-4	NA	TRBJ2-5	TRBD2	CASSDPTPGGETQYF
TRBV5-1	few	TRBJ1-2	TRBD1	CASSRDRGFYGYTF
TRBV5-6	NA	TRBJ2-5	NA	CASSLGGQETQYF
TRBV7-8	NA	TRBJ2-2	TRBD2	CASSLASGSTGELFF
TRBV28	NA	TRBJ2-1	TRBD1	CASMRTGGHGEQFF
TRBV7-9	NA	TRBJ2-5	TRBD2	CASSFPAGNQYF
TRBV6-5	NA	TRBJ1-3	NA	CASLLRGESGNTIYF
TRBV10-3	NA	TRBJ1-5	NA	CAIRDLKSFRYNQPQHF
TRBV27	NA	NA	TRBD1	CASSLGTGPYEQYF
TRBV11-2	once	TRBJ2-1	NA	CASTMRGSYNEQFF
TRBV10-3	NA	TRBJ2-1	NA	CAIGAGINYEQFF
TRBV9	NA	TRBJ1-2	TRBD1	CASSPGGSPGYTF
TRBV4-1	NA	TRBJ2-7	NA	CASSQEKGVDEQYF
TRBV10-3	NA	TRBJ1-5	NA	CAISESGDTYQPQHF
TRBV5-8	few	TRBJ1-1	NA	CASSLTVQGSAPSFF
TRBV28	NA	TRBJ1-1	NA	CASRVHSNTEAFF
TRBV11-2	NA	TRBJ2-3	TRBD2	CASSLEGGGTDTQYF
TRBV29-1	NA	TRBJ1-1	TRBD1	CSGGQGAFTEAFF
TRBV7-2	NA	TRBJ2-3	TRBD2	CASSPGLGIRTDTQYF
TRBV28	NA	TRBJ2-2	TRBD1	CASSPPDRAFTGELFF
TRBV27	NA	TRBJ2-2	TRBD1	CASSDLLRGLGGELFF
TRBV4-1	NA	TRBJ2-5	TRBD2	CASSQGAGRDETQYF
TRBV7-8	NA	TRBJ2-5	NA	CASSPLPGGFGALRVQETQYF
TRBV27	NA	TRBJ1-1	NA	CASSFTGNAPAFF
TRBV5-1	NA	TRBJ2-1	NA	CASSFGGGRSYNEQFF
TRBV7-2	NA	TRBJ2-3	TRBD2	CASSLALAVATQYF
TRBV4-1	NA	TRBJ2-2	NA	CASRGGAGTGELFF